The rows below give T cell receptor beta chains drawn from one sample of a study of T-cell memory formation after mild COVID-19. TCRdb re-derived calls from the 5' RACE reads in MiXCR, one entry per CDR3 protein. The table has a few hundred thousand distinct CDR3 sequences, about a fifth seen once; the top ten hold approximately 8.4%. What was sequenced was PBMCs or a T cell subset sorted from them (not recorded which). All receptors derive from an adult woman who had mild COVID-19 (a few samples of this study predate the infection). Cell type and time point are not known. Both conserved end residues are part of each CDR3. Each record gives: D gene, V gene, clone size, J gene, CDR3 protein, CDR3 DNA. A D gene is named only where the DNA matches it firmly. Some rows mark clone size as missing; the rest say once, few, many or name a class of expanded clone.

D gene: -; V gene: TRBV20-1; clone size: -; J gene: TRBJ2-1; CDR3 protein: CSASPATLTYNEQFF; CDR3 DNA: TGCAGTGCTAGCCCCGCTACCCTAACCTACAATGAGCAGTTCTTC
D gene: -; V gene: TRBV24-1; clone size: -; J gene: TRBJ2-7; CDR3 protein: CATQGGREQYF; CDR3 DNA: TGTGCCACCCAGGGGGGAAGAGAGCAGTACTTC
D gene: -; V gene: TRBV12-3/TRBV12-4; clone size: -; J gene: TRBJ2-7; CDR3 protein: CASSPDRFHEQYF; CDR3 DNA: TGTGCCAGCAGCCCTGACAGGTTCCACGAGCAGTACTTC
D gene: TRBD2; V gene: TRBV12-3/TRBV12-4; clone size: -; J gene: TRBJ2-7; CDR3 protein: CASSPRGFGGSSYEQYF; CDR3 DNA: TGTGCCAGCAGCCCCCGCGGTTTTGGCGGGAGTTCCTACGAGCAGTACTTC
D gene: TRBD1; V gene: TRBV15; clone size: few; J gene: TRBJ1-5; CDR3 protein: CATSRGDSSYSNQPQHF; CDR3 DNA: TGTGCCACCAGCAGAGGGGACAGTAGCTATAGCAATCAGCCCCAGCATTTT
D gene: -; V gene: TRBV4-1; clone size: few; J gene: TRBJ1-1; CDR3 protein: CAIQTAENTEAFF; CDR3 DNA: TGCGCCATCCAGACAGCGGAGAACACTGAAGCTTTCTTT
D gene: TRBD1; V gene: TRBV7-7; clone size: -; J gene: TRBJ2-2; CDR3 protein: CASSSPDRSGELFF; CDR3 DNA: TGTGCTAGCAGCTCCCCGGACAGGTCTGGAGAGCTGTTTTTT
D gene: TRBD1; V gene: TRBV20-1; clone size: few; J gene: TRBJ1-2; CDR3 protein: CSARDWDREGYGYTF; CDR3 DNA: TGCAGTGCTAGAGATTGGGACAGGGAAGGCTATGGCTACACCTTC
D gene: TRBD1; V gene: TRBV2; clone size: few; J gene: TRBJ2-7; CDR3 protein: CASSPQGTWYF; CDR3 DNA: TGTGCCAGCAGTCCACAGGGGACGTGGTACTTC
D gene: -; V gene: TRBV20-1; clone size: few; J gene: TRBJ2-5; CDR3 protein: CSVPTDQETQYF; CDR3 DNA: TGCAGTGTTCCTACTGATCAAGAGACCCAGTACTTC
D gene: -; V gene: TRBV12-3/TRBV12-4; clone size: -; J gene: TRBJ2-3; CDR3 protein: CASSLAFGTYMADTQYF; CDR3 DNA: TGTGCCAGCAGTTTAGCGTTTGGGACTTATATGGCAGATACGCAGTATTTT
D gene: -; V gene: TRBV9; clone size: -; J gene: TRBJ1-2; CDR3 protein: CASSVDGAVSYGYTF; CDR3 DNA: TGTGCCAGCAGCGTAGATGGGGCGGTGAGCTATGGCTACACCTTC
D gene: -; V gene: TRBV12-3/TRBV12-4; clone size: -; J gene: TRBJ1-1; CDR3 protein: CASSLGKKAFF; CDR3 DNA: TGTGCCAGCAGTTTGGGAAAAAAAGCTTTCTTT
D gene: -; V gene: TRBV5-5; clone size: -; J gene: TRBJ1-5; CDR3 protein: CASSKYSNQPQHF; CDR3 DNA: TGTGCCAGCAGTAAATATAGCAATCAGCCCCAGCATTTT
D gene: -; V gene: TRBV7-2; clone size: -; J gene: TRBJ2-7; CDR3 protein: CASSPGQYHEQYF; CDR3 DNA: TGTGCCAGCAGCCCCGGACAGTATCACGAGCAGTACTTC
D gene: TRBD1; V gene: TRBV6-1; clone size: few; J gene: TRBJ2-7; CDR3 protein: CASSPQDRAIYDEQYF; CDR3 DNA: TGTGCCAGCAGTCCCCAGGACAGGGCGATTTACGACGAGCAGTACTTC
D gene: -; V gene: TRBV29-1; clone size: few; J gene: TRBJ2-5; CDR3 protein: CSVKAQGGGETQYF; CDR3 DNA: TGCAGCGTGAAGGCTCAGGGGGGAGGAGAGACCCAGTACTTC
D gene: TRBD1; V gene: TRBV27; clone size: few; J gene: TRBJ1-2; CDR3 protein: CASSPSLTGVGGYTF; CDR3 DNA: TGTGCCAGCAGCCCCAGCCTGACAGGGGTTGGTGGCTACACCTTC
D gene: -; V gene: TRBV10-3; clone size: few; J gene: TRBJ2-7; CDR3 protein: CAISEYGSSYEQYF; CDR3 DNA: TGTGCCATCAGTGAGTATGGCAGTTCCTACGAGCAGTACTTC
D gene: -; V gene: TRBV20-1; clone size: few; J gene: TRBJ2-5; CDR3 protein: CSAGYRDGTQYF; CDR3 DNA: TGCAGTGCTGGATACAGGGATGGAACCCAGTACTTC
D gene: -; V gene: TRBV6-5; clone size: -; J gene: TRBJ2-3; CDR3 protein: CASSYHSLGPGSTDTQYF; CDR3 DNA: TGTGCCAGCAGTTATCACTCATTGGGGCCTGGTTCCACAGATACGCAGTATTTT
D gene: -; V gene: TRBV5-1; clone size: few; J gene: TRBJ2-1; CDR3 protein: CASSPEGRLVISYNEQFF; CDR3 DNA: TGCGCCAGCAGCCCCGAGGGGCGCCTGGTAATCTCCTACAATGAGCAGTTCTTC
D gene: -; V gene: TRBV7-9; clone size: -; J gene: TRBJ1-1; CDR3 protein: CASSLVTVNTEAFF; CDR3 DNA: TGTGCCAGCAGCTTAGTTACAGTGAACACTGAAGCTTTCTTT
D gene: -; V gene: TRBV2; clone size: -; J gene: TRBJ2-2; CDR3 protein: CASSDSLSAGELFF; CDR3 DNA: TGTGCCAGCAGCGACTCGCTGAGCGCCGGGGAGCTGTTTTTT
D gene: TRBD1; V gene: TRBV6-2/TRBV6-3; clone size: -; J gene: TRBJ2-6; CDR3 protein: CASSHPGQATSGANVLTF; CDR3 DNA: TGTGCCAGCAGCCACCCTGGACAGGCGACCTCTGGGGCCAACGTCCTGACTTTC
D gene: -; V gene: TRBV6-2/TRBV6-3; clone size: -; J gene: TRBJ2-7; CDR3 protein: CASSYGRGLEQYF; CDR3 DNA: TGTGCCAGCAGTTACGGTCGGGGGCTTGAGCAGTACTTC
D gene: -; V gene: TRBV19; clone size: few; J gene: TRBJ1-1; CDR3 protein: CASSRPQGRAFF; CDR3 DNA: TGTGCCAGTAGTCGCCCGCAGGGGAGAGCTTTCTTT
D gene: TRBD1; V gene: TRBV6-6; clone size: -; J gene: TRBJ2-1; CDR3 protein: CASSLGQGRNNEQFF; CDR3 DNA: TGTGCCAGCAGTTTAGGACAGGGGCGAAACAATGAGCAGTTCTTC
D gene: TRBD2; V gene: TRBV24-1; clone size: few; J gene: TRBJ2-5; CDR3 protein: CATSVGTSGRPGETQYF; CDR3 DNA: TGTGCCACCAGTGTTGGGACTAGCGGGAGGCCAGGAGAGACCCAGTACTTC
D gene: TRBD2; V gene: TRBV12-3/TRBV12-4; clone size: few; J gene: TRBJ2-1; CDR3 protein: CASSPRGSGGANEQFF; CDR3 DNA: TGTGCCAGCAGTCCCCGTGGGAGCGGGGGGGCAAATGAGCAGTTCTTC
D gene: -; V gene: TRBV6-2/TRBV6-3; clone size: -; J gene: TRBJ2-3; CDR3 protein: CASSIRQAETQYF; CDR3 DNA: TGTGCCAGCAGTATTCGACAGGCCGAAACGCAGTATTTT
D gene: TRBD2; V gene: TRBV2; clone size: few; J gene: TRBJ2-1; CDR3 protein: CASGTSGRVEQFF; CDR3 DNA: TGTGCCAGCGGGACTAGCGGGAGAGTTGAGCAGTTCTTC
D gene: -; V gene: TRBV7-2; clone size: -; J gene: TRBJ2-2; CDR3 protein: CASRLLINTGELFF; CDR3 DNA: TGTGCCAGCAGGCTACTCATCAACACCGGGGAGCTGTTTTTT
D gene: TRBD2; V gene: TRBV20-1; clone size: -; J gene: TRBJ2-5; CDR3 protein: CSAPPAGGQETQYF; CDR3 DNA: TGCAGTGCTCCTCCGGCGGGAGGGCAAGAGACCCAGTACTTC
D gene: -; V gene: TRBV12-3/TRBV12-4; clone size: few; J gene: TRBJ1-1; CDR3 protein: CASRTGPLNTEAFF; CDR3 DNA: TGTGCCAGCAGAACGGGACCGTTGAACACTGAAGCTTTCTTT
D gene: TRBD1; V gene: TRBV6-6; clone size: few; J gene: TRBJ2-7; CDR3 protein: CASSYTGQSYEQYF; CDR3 DNA: TGTGCCAGCAGTTACACGGGACAGTCCTACGAGCAGTACTTC
D gene: -; V gene: TRBV12-3/TRBV12-4; clone size: -; J gene: TRBJ1-2; CDR3 protein: CASSPGTRPSF; CDR3 DNA: TGTGCCAGCAGCCCCGGGACACGGCCGTCGTTC
D gene: -; V gene: TRBV11-2; clone size: few; J gene: TRBJ2-3; CDR3 protein: CASSLGGITHTDTQYF; CDR3 DNA: TGTGCCAGCAGCTTAGGTGGGATTACCCACACAGATACGCAGTATTTT
D gene: -; V gene: TRBV12-3/TRBV12-4; clone size: few; J gene: TRBJ1-5; CDR3 protein: CASSPNHPYQPQHF; CDR3 DNA: TGTGCCAGCAGCCCAAACCACCCCTATCAGCCCCAGCATTTT
D gene: -; V gene: TRBV29-1; clone size: -; J gene: TRBJ2-5; CDR3 protein: CSVSRSGQETQYF; CDR3 DNA: TGCAGCGTCTCTAGGTCTGGTCAAGAGACCCAGTACTTC
D gene: -; V gene: TRBV7-6; clone size: -; J gene: TRBJ2-5; CDR3 protein: CASSPSGGQGETQYF; CDR3 DNA: TGTGCCAGCAGCCCCTCTGGGGGCCAAGGGGAGACCCAGTACTTC
D gene: -; V gene: TRBV3-1; clone size: few; J gene: TRBJ2-6; CDR3 protein: CASSQRGNGANVLTF; CDR3 DNA: TGTGCCAGCAGCCAACGGGGAAATGGGGCCAACGTCCTGACTTTC
D gene: -; V gene: TRBV6-5; clone size: -; J gene: TRBJ1-2; CDR3 protein: CASSSSQTGAQGYTF; CDR3 DNA: TGTGCCAGCAGTTCCTCCCAGACGGGGGCTCAGGGCTACACCTTC
D gene: -; V gene: TRBV10-3; clone size: few; J gene: TRBJ2-5; CDR3 protein: CAISESAGQRLGETQYF; CDR3 DNA: TGTGCCATCAGTGAGTCGGCGGGACAGCGGCTAGGGGAGACCCAGTACTTC
D gene: TRBD1; V gene: TRBV5-1; clone size: many; J gene: TRBJ2-1; CDR3 protein: CASSRDRGSYNEQFF; CDR3 DNA: TGCGCCAGCAGCCGGGACAGAGGCTCCTACAATGAGCAGTTCTTC
D gene: TRBD2; V gene: TRBV15; clone size: many; J gene: TRBJ2-3; CDR3 protein: CATSDREGTDTQYF; CDR3 DNA: TGTGCCACCAGCGACCGGGAGGGCACAGATACGCAGTATTTT
D gene: TRBD1; V gene: TRBV11-2; clone size: -; J gene: TRBJ1-1; CDR3 protein: CASSLETGVNTEAFF; CDR3 DNA: TGTGCCAGCAGCTTAGAGACAGGGGTGAACACTGAAGCTTTCTTT
D gene: TRBD2; V gene: TRBV7-2; clone size: -; J gene: TRBJ2-5; CDR3 protein: CASSLAGGPFSQETQYF; CDR3 DNA: TGTGCCAGCAGCTTGGCGGGGGGGCCCTTCTCACAAGAGACCCAGTACTTC
D gene: -; V gene: TRBV4-2; clone size: few; J gene: TRBJ2-2; CDR3 protein: CASSQELVPGELFF; CDR3 DNA: TGTGCCAGCAGCCAAGAACTAGTCCCCGGGGAGCTGTTTTTT
D gene: TRBD1; V gene: TRBV30; clone size: few; J gene: TRBJ2-7; CDR3 protein: CAWSKVTGNYEQYF; CDR3 DNA: TGTGCCTGGAGTAAAGTGACAGGGAACTACGAGCAGTACTTC
D gene: TRBD1; V gene: TRBV20-1; clone size: few; J gene: TRBJ2-7; CDR3 protein: CSPRQGASYEQYF; CDR3 DNA: TGCAGTCCTAGACAGGGGGCTAGCTACGAGCAGTACTTC
D gene: -; V gene: TRBV5-1; clone size: many; J gene: TRBJ2-3; CDR3 protein: CASSLEDTQYF; CDR3 DNA: TGCGCCAGCAGCTTGGAAGATACGCAGTATTTT